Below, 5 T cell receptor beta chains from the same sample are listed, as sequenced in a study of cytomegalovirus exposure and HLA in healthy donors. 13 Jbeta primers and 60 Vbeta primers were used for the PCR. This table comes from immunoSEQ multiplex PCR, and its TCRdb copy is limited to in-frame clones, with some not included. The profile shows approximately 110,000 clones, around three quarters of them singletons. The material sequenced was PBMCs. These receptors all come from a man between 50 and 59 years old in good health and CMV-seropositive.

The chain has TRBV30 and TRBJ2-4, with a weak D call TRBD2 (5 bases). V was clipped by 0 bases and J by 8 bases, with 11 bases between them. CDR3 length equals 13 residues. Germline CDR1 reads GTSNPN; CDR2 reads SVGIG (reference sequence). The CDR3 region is CAWSVLLADIQYF. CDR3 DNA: TGTGCCTGGAGTGTACTCCTAGCAGACATTCAGTACTTC.

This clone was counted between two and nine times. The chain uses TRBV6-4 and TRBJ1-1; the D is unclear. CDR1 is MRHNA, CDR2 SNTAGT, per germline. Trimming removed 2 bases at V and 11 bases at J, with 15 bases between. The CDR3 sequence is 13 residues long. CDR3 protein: CASSDPPRRMAFF. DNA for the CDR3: TGTGCCAGCAGTGACCCCCCCCGGAGGATGGCTTTCTTT.

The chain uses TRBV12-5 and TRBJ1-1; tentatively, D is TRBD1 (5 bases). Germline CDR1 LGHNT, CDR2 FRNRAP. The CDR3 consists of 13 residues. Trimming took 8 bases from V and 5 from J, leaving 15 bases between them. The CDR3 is CASSAREGTEAFF. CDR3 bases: TGTGCTAGTTCGGCGAGGGAGGGGACTGAAGCTTTCTTT.

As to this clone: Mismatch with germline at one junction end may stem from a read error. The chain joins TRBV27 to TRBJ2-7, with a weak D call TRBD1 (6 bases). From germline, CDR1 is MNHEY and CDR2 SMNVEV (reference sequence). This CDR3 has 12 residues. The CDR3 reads CASSSTRQVLAF. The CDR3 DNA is TGTGCCAGCAGTTCTACCCGACAGGTCCTCGCTTTC.

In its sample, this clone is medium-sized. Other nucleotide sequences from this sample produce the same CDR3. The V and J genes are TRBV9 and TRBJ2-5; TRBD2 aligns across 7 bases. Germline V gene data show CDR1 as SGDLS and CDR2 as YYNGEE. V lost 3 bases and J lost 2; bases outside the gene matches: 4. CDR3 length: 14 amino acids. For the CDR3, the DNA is TGTGCCAGCAGCGCTCGGGACTATCAAGAGACCCAGTACTTC. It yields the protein CASSARDYQETQYF.